The 15 T cell receptor beta chains below all came from one sample that was sequenced in a study of T cells in Graves' hyperthyroidism and ophthalmopathy (dated by TCRdb to the late 2010s). Libraries were made using multiplex PCR. The sequencing machine was an Illumina HiSeq 2000. TCR beta CDR3 regions were amplified from RNA transcripts. For the first round of RT-PCR on the TCR CDR3, the HTBI primer set was used together with the Qiagen OneStep RT-PCR kit. TCRdb reprocessed the public reads (quality trimming at Q25 with fastp, clone calling with MiXCR) and kept in-frame beta chains. Rows are unified per CDR3 protein, each entry keeping the most common DNA and genes. Recorded for this sample are 370,000 or so distinct CDR3 sequences; 15% to 18% of them occurred a single time. 25% to 30% of the sample rests with the top ten. The source material was blood. The receptors come from a woman aged 18-29 years with Graves' hyperthyroidism that later progressed to Graves' ophthalmopathy.

This clonotype has at least ten counts. The J gene is TRBJ2-3, the V gene TRBV2; TRBD2 agrees at 8 bases. V lost 4 bases to trimming and J lost 4 bases; unmatched junction nucleotides: 19. Germline V CDR1 and CDR2: SNHLY, FYNNEI. CDR3 length: 19 amino acids. This CDR3 reads CASSAWGASSGNTSDTQYF. The CDR3 bases are TGTGCCAGCAGTGCTTGGGGGGCCAGTAGCGGGAATACTTCAGATACGCAGTATTTT.

The V gene is TRBV6-2 or TRBV6-3, the J gene TRBJ1-6; D perhaps matches TRBD1 (5 bases). V gave up 5 bases and J gave up 19 bases, with 24 bases separating them. Germline V gives CDR1 MNHEY, CDR2 SVGEGT. This CDR3 comprises 14 residues. The CDR3 DNA follows: TGTGCCAGCAGTACAGGCTTCTCACCCCCACTCCTTCACTTT. It yields the protein CASSTGFSPPLLHF.

Only a few counts were recorded for this clonotype. V gene TRBV27 combines with J gene TRBJ2-1; D is perhaps TRBD1 (6 bases). Looked up from germline, CDR1 is MNHEY and CDR2 is SMNVEV (reference sequence). This CDR3 is built from 12 residues. With 7 bases removed from V and 3 bases from J, the gap between germline ends came to 7 bases. This chain's CDR3 is CASKTGYNEQFF. The CDR3 DNA follows: TGTGCCAGCAAGACAGGCTACAATGAGCAGTTCTTC.

V and J are TRBV2 and TRBJ2-7; D unclear. This CDR3 is 12 amino acids long. CDR1 and CDR2 (germline): SNHLY, FYNNEI. V was clipped by 4 bases and J by 4 bases, with 8 bases between them. Here the CDR3 DNA reads TGTGCCAGCAGTGGAGAGAATTACGAGCAGTACTTC. Amino acids: CASSGENYEQYF.

This clonotype was observed a few times. The chain carries TRBV5-1 and TRBJ2-3; TRBD1 matches 9 bases. Germline V gives CDR1 SGHRS, CDR2 YFSETQ. The trim removed 7 bases at V and 0 bases at J, leaving 3 bases unmatched. The CDR3 is 14 amino acids. CDR3 bases: TGCGCCAGCCGGGGACAGGGCAGCACAGATACGCAGTATTTT. Translation: CASRGQGSTDTQYF.

V is TRBV7-9 and J is TRBJ2-1; 13 bases match TRBD2. CDR1 is SEHNR and CDR2 is FQNEAQ in the germline V gene (reference sequence). The CDR3 runs to 21 residues. Trimming cost V 5 bases and J 0 bases; bases outside gene matches: 16. CDR3 DNA sequence: TGTGCCAGCAGCGGAGCGGTGGGACTAGCGGGGCTCCTCCACTCCTACAATGAGCAGTTCTTC. Amino acids: CASSGAVGLAGLLHSYNEQFF.

This clonotype has at least ten counts. V gene TRBV11-2 combines with J gene TRBJ1-1, with TRBD1 as a possible D gene (5 bases). Germline CDR1 reads SGHAT; CDR2 reads FQNNGV. V was trimmed by 7 bases and J by 2 bases, leaving 17 bases between them. There are 15 residues in the CDR3. CDR3 sequence: CASTISWGANTEAFF. In DNA form, the CDR3 reads TGTGCCAGCACCATCTCATGGGGCGCCAACACTGAAGCTTTCTTT.

This clonotype has ten or more counts. In DNA form, the CDR3 reads TGCAGTGCTAGAGGGGCGCTAGAGTACGAGCAGTACTTC. It encodes CSARGALEYEQYF. The V call is TRBV20-1, the J call TRBJ2-7, with no clear D. Per germline, CDR1 DFQATT and CDR2 SNEGSKA (reference sequence). The CDR3 extends over 13 amino acids. V lost 1 base, J lost 4 bases, and 11 bases lay in between.

This clonotype was seen only a few times. The chain recombines TRBV10-2 with TRBJ2-7; D may be TRBD1 (6 bases). V was clipped by 4 bases and J by 3 bases, with 16 bases between them. Per germline, CDR1 WSHSY and CDR2 SAAADI. The CDR3 has 15 residues. The CDR3 spells CASSAFDRKYYEQYF. CDR3 in DNA: TGCGCCAGCAGTGCCTTCGACAGGAAATACTACGAGCAGTACTTC.

The chain uses TRBV27 and TRBJ2-1; the match to TRBD1 covers 7 bases. J lost 0 bases, V lost 2 bases, and 10 bases had no gene match. The CDR3 loop spans 18 amino acids. From germline, CDR1 is MNHEY and CDR2 SMNVEV (reference sequence). CDR3 loop: CASSLTWTGAFSYNEQFF. The CDR3 coding sequence is TGTGCCAGCAGTTTAACCTGGACAGGTGCCTTCTCCTACAATGAGCAGTTCTTC.

This clonotype occurred a few times. V usage is TRBV2 and J usage is TRBJ2-3; maybe TRBD1 (5 bases). V lost 7 bases and J 2 bases, leaving 13 bases between the germline ends. Germline V gives CDR1 SNHLY, CDR2 FYNNEI. CDR3 length equals 14 residues. DNA of the CDR3: TGTGCCAGCATTGGTGACAGCTCCACAGATACGCAGTATTTT. It translates to CASIGDSSTDTQYF.

This clonotype showed up many times. The chain couples TRBV6-1 to TRBJ2-5; D unclear. V was shortened by 7 bases and J by 0 bases, with 12 bases between the two germline ends. Germline loops: CDR1 MNHNS, CDR2 SASEGT. CDR3 size: 14 residues. As DNA, the CDR3 is TGTGCCAGCACGTTGGGCTCGTACCAAGAGACCCAGTACTTC. Its protein is CASTLGSYQETQYF.

J is TRBJ2-2 and V is TRBV7-9, with TRBD1 matching over 8 bases. With V trimmed by 5 bases and J by 2 bases, 13 bases remained unmatched. The CDR3 is 18 residues long. Germline CDR1 SEHNR, CDR2 FQNEAQ (reference sequence). The CDR3 loop reads CASSHSQQGEINTGELFF. The DNA of the CDR3 is TGTGCCAGCAGCCATAGTCAACAGGGGGAGATAAACACCGGGGAGCTGTTTTTT.

This clonotype has at least ten counts. The chain recombines TRBV24-1 with TRBJ2-5; the match to TRBD1 covers 7 bases. With 2 bases clipped from V and 2 bases from J, the junction kept 7 bases outside the gene matches. CDR1 and CDR2 from the germline V gene are KGHDR and SFDVKD. The CDR3 extends over 16 amino acids. This CDR3 reads CATSDSLGQPQETQYF. The CDR3 DNA sequence: TGTGCCACCAGTGATTCCCTGGGACAGCCGCAAGAGACCCAGTACTTC.

This clonotype has a count of ten or more. The chain carries TRBV5-6 and TRBJ2-7; D possibly matches TRBD1 or TRBD2 (5 bases each). CDR1 is SGHDT and CDR2 is YYEEEE in the germline V gene. V was pared by 5 bases and J by 3 bases, with 15 bases between. The CDR3 runs 14 residues. The CDR3 reads CASRSGLGDYEQYF. The CDR3 bases are TGTGCCAGCAGGTCAGGGTTGGGGGACTACGAGCAGTACTTC. Based on the CDR3 plus reference TRBV5-6 and TRBJ2-7, the full variable domain is DAGVTQSPTHLIKTRGQQVTLRCSPKSGHDTVSWYQQALGQGPQFIFQYYEEEERQRGNFPDRFSGHQFPNYSSELNVNALLLGDSALYLCASRSGLGDYEQYFGPGTRLTVT.